This paragraph reports one TCR beta chain. Authors' methods: Nucleated cell counts were estimated from reference gene primer amplification. Profiling relied on immunoSEQ multiplex PCR, and the TCRdb table lists in-frame clones only, not all of them. V and J calls and clone size follow that table, whereas D and trimming were derived from the DNA. The sample has about 23,000 clones, 80% to 90% seen once; the top ten hold around 20%. This sample is part of a study of blood T cell repertoires in COVID-19. Study context: Acute and convalescent COVID-19 samples came from the United States, Italy and Spain. PBMCs, B-cell-depleted T cells, or T cells were the source of the cDNA or gDNA that made up the material.

V lost 5 bases and J 10 bases, leaving 21 bases between the germline ends. The length of the CDR3 is 15 residues. Germline V CDR1 and CDR2: SGHTA, FQGNSA. The rearrangement joins TRBV7-2 to TRBJ2-1, with D maybe TRBD2 (5 bases). What was sequenced was peripheral blood. The source of this sequence is a woman at least 80 years old with acute or convalescent COVID-19. CDR3 amino acids: CASSPDWAPAREQFF. The CDR3, as DNA: TGTGCCAGCAGCCCGGACTGGGCCCCAGCGCGGGAGCAGTTCTTC. The full variable domain, rest sourced from reference TRBV7-2 and TRBJ2-1, is GAGVSQSPSNKVTEKGKDVELRCDPISGHTALYWYRQSLGQGLEFLIYFQGNSAPDKSGLPSDRFSAERTGGSVSTLTIQRTQQEDSAVYLCASSPDWAPAREQFFGPGTRLTVL.